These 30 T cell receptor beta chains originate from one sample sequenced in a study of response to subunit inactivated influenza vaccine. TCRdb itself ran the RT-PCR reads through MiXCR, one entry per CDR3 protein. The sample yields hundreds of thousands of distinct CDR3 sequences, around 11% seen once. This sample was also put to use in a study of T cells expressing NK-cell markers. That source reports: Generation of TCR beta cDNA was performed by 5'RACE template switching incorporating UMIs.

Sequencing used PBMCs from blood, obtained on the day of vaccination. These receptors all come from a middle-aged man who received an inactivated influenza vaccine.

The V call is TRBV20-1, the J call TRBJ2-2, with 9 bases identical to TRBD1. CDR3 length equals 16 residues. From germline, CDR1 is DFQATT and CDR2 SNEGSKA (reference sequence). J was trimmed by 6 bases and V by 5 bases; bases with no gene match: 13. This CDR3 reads CSAQGGPQGASGELFF. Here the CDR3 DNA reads TGCAGTGCTCAGGGGGGTCCACAGGGGGCCTCCGGGGAGCTGTTTTTT.

This CDR3 reads CASSLVGTLNYGYTF. As DNA, the CDR3 is TGTGCCAGCAGCTTAGTCGGGACCCTGAACTATGGCTACACCTTC. The V gene is TRBV7-2, the J gene TRBJ1-2, with D perhaps TRBD1 (5 bases). Between the trimmed V and J ends, which lost 1 base and 2 bases, there was a span of 11 bases. The CDR3 has 15 residues. CDR1 and CDR2 (germline): SGHTA, FQGNSA.

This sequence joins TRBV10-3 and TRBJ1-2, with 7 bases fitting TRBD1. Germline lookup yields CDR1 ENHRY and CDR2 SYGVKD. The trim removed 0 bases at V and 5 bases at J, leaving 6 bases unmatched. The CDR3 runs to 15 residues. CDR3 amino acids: CAISESRSRGYGYTF. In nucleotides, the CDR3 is TGTGCCATCAGTGAGTCGAGGTCCAGGGGGTATGGCTACACCTTC.

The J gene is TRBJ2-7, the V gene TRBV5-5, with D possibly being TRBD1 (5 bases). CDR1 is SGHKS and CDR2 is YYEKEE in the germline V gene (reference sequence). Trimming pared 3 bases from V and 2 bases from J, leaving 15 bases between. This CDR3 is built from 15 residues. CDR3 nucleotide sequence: TGTGCCAGCAGCTCCGACAGCTTACTCACCTACGAGCAGTACTTC. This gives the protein CASSSDSLLTYEQYF.

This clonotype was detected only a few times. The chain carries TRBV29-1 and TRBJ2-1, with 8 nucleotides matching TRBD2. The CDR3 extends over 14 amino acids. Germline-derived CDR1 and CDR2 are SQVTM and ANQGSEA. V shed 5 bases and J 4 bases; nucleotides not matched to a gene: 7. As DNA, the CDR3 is TGCAGCGTTTGGGCGGGGGGCTTGTACAATGAGCAGTTCTTC. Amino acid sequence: CSVWAGGLYNEQFF.

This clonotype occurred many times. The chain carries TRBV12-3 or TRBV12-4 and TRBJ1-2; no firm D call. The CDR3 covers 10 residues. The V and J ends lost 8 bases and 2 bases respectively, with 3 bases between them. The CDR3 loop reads CASGNYGYTF. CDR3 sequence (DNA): TGTGCCAGCGGAAACTATGGCTACACCTTC.

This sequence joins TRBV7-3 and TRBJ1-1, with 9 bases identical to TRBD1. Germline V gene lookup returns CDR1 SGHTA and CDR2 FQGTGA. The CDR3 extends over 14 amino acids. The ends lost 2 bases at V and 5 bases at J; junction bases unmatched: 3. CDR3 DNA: TGTGCCAGCAGCTTAGGGGGACAGGGTACTGAAGCTTTCTTT. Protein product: CASSLGGQGTEAFF. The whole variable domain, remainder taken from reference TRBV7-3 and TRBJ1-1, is GAGVSQTPSNKVTEKGKYVELRCDPISGHTALYWYRQSLGQGPEFLIYFQGTGAADDSGLPNDRFFAVRPEGSVSTLKIQRTERGDSAVYLCASSLGGQGTEAFFGQGTRLTVV.

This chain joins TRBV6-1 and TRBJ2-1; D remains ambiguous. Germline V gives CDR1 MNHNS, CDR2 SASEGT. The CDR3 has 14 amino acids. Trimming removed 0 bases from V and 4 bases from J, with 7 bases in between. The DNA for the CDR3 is TGTGCCAGCAGTGAAGCGTGGCAGTACAATGAGCAGTTCTTC. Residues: CASSEAWQYNEQFF.

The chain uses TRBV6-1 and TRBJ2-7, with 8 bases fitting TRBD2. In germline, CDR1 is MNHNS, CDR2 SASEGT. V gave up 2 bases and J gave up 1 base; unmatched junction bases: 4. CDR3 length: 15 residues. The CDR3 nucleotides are TGTGCCAGCAGTGAAAGGCGGGGGGATTCCTACGAGCAGTACTTC. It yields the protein CASSERRGDSYEQYF.

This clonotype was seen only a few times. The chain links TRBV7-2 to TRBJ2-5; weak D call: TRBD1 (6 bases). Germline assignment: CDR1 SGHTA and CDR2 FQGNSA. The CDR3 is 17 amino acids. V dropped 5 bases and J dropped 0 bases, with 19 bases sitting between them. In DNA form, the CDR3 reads TGTGCCAGCAGCAGCAACCCTCGGACAGCGTACCAAGAGACCCAGTACTTC. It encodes CASSSNPRTAYQETQYF.

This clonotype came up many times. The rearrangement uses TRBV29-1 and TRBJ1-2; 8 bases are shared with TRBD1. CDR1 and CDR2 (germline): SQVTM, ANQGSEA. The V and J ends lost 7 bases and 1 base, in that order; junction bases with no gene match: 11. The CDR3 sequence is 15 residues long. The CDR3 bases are TGCAGCGCGTGGACAGGGCTTTGGGGTAACTATGGCTACACCTTC. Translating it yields CSAWTGLWGNYGYTF.

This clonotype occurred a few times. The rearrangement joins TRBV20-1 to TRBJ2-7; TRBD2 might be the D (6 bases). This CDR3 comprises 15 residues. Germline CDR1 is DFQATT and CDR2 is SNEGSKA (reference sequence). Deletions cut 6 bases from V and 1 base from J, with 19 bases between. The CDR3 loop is CSAAPPGGISYEQYF. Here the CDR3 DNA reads TGCAGTGCAGCTCCCCCCGGCGGGATTTCCTACGAGCAGTACTTC.

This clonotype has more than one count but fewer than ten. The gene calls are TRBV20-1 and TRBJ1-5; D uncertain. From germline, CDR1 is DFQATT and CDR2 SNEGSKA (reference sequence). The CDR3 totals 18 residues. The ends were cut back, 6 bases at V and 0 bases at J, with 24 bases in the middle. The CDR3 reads CSAALNLGSGYSNQPQHF. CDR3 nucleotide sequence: TGCAGTGCCGCCTTAAATTTGGGGTCCGGGTATAGCAATCAGCCCCAGCATTTT.

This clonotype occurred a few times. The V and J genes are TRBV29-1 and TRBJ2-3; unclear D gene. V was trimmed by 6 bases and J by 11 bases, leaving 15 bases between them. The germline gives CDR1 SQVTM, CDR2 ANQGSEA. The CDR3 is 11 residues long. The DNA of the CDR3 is TGCAGCGTCGCAAAAAATGGCGTGCAGTATTTT. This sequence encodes CSVAKNGVQYF.

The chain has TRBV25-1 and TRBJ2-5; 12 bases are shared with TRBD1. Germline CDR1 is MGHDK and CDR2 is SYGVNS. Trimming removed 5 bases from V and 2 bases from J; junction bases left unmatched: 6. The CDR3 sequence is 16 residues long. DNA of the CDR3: TGTGCCAGCAGTTTGGGGACAGGGGGCGTACAAGAGACCCAGTACTTC. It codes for CASSLGTGGVQETQYF.

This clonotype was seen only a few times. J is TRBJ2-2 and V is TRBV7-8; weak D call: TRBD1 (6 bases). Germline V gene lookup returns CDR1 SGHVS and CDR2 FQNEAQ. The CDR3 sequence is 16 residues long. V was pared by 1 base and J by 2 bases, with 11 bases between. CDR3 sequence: CASSLGSGVNTGELFF. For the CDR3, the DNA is TGTGCCAGCAGCTTAGGATCAGGGGTTAACACCGGGGAGCTGTTTTTT.

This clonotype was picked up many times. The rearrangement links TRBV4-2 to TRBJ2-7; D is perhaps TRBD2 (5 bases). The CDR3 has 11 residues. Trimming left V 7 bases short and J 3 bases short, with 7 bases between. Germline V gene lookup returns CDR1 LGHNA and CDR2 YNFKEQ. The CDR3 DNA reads TGTGCCAGCACGGCGGGCTACGAGCAGTACTTC. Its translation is CASTAGYEQYF.

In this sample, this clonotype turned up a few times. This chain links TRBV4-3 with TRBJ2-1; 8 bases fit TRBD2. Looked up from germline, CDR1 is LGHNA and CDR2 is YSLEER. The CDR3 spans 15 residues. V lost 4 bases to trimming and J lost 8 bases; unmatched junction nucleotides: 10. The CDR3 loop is CASSPGGANYYEQFF. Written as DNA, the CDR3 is TGCGCCAGCAGCCCCGGGGGGGCCAACTATTATGAGCAGTTCTTC.

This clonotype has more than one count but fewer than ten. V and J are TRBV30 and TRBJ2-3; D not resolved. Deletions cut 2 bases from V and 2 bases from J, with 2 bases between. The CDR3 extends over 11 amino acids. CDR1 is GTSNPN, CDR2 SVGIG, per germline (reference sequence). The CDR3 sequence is CAWSYTDTQYF. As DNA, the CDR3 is TGTGCCTGGAGTTACACAGATACGCAGTATTTT. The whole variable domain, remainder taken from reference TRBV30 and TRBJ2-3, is SQTIHQWPATLVQPVGSPLSLECTVEGTSNPNLYWYRQAAGRGLQLLFYSVGIGQISSEVPQNLSASRPQDRQFILSSKKLLLSDSGFYLCAWSYTDTQYFGPGTRLTVL.

DNA of the CDR3: TGCGCCAGCAGCTTGCTCGGGACCACCGGGGAGCTGTTTTTT. The encoded protein is CASSLLGTTGELFF. V is TRBV5-1 and J is TRBJ2-2; either TRBD1 or TRBD2 may supply D (5 bases each). V was cut by 1 base and J by 4 bases, with 8 bases left in between. The CDR3 runs 14 residues. The V gene's germline CDR1 is SGHRS and CDR2 YFSETQ.

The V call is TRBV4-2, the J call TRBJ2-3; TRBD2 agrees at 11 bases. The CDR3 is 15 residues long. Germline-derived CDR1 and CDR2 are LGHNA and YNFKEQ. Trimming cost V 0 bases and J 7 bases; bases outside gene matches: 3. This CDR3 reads CASSQELAGVNTQYF. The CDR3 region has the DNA TGTGCCAGCAGCCAAGAACTAGCGGGAGTAAATACGCAGTATTTT.

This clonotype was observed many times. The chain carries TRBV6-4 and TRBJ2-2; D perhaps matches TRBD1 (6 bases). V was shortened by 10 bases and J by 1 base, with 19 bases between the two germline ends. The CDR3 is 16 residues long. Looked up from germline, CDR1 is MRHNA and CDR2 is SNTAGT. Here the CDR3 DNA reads TGTGCCACCCCATACAGACAGGATAGGAACACCGGGGAGCTGTTTTTT. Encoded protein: CATPYRQDRNTGELFF.

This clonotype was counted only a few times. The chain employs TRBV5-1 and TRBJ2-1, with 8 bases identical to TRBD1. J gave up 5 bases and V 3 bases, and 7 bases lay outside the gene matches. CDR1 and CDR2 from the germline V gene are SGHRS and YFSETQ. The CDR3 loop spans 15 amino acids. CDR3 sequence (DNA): TGCGCCAGCAGCTCCAGGACAGGGTTACACAATGAGCAGTTCTTC. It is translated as CASSSRTGLHNEQFF.

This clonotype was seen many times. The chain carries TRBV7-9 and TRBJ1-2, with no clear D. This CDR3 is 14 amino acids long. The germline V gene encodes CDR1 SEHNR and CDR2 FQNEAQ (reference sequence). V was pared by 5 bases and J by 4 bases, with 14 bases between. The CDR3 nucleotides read TGTGCCAGCAGCAGACTGATCAAGGGCTATGGCTACACCTTC. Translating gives CASSRLIKGYGYTF.

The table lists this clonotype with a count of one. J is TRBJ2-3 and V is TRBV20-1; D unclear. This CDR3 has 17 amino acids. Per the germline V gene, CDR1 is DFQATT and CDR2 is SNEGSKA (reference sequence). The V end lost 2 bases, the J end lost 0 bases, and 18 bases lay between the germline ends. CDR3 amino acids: CSARPTGGRTSTDTQYF. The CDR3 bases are TGCAGTGCTAGACCGACGGGCGGAAGAACTAGCACAGATACGCAGTATTTT.

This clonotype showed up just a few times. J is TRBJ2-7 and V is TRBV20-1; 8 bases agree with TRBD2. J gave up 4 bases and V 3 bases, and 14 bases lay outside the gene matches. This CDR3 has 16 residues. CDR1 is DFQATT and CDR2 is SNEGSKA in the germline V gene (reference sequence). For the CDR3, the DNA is TGCAGTGCTAGGATAGGATATGGTAGCGGGAAATACGAGCAGTACTTC. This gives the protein CSARIGYGSGKYEQYF.

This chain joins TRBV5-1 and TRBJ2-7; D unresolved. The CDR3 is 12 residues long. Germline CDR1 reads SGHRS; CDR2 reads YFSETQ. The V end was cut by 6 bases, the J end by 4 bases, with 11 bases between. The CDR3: CASKTENYEQYF. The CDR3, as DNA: TGCGCCAGCAAAACAGAAAATTACGAGCAGTACTTC. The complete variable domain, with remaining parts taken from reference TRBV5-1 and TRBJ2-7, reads KAGVTQTPRYLIKTRGQQVTLSCSPISGHRSVSWYQQTPGQGLQFLFEYFSETQRNKGNFPGRFSGRQFSNSRSEMNVSTLELGDSALYLCASKTENYEQYFGPGTRLTVT.

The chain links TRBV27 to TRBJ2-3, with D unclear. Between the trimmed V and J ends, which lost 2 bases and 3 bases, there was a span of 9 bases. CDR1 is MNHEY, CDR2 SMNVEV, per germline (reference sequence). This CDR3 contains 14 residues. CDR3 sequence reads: CASSLGVWTDTQYF. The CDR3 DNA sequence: TGTGCCAGCAGTTTAGGCGTTTGGACAGATACGCAGTATTTT.

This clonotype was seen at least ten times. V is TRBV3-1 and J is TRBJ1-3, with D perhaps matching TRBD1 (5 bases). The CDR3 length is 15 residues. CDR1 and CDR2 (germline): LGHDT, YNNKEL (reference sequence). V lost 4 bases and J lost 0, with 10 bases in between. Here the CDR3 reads CASSLGTHSGNTIYF. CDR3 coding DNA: TGTGCCAGCAGCCTCGGGACTCACTCTGGAAACACCATATATTTT.

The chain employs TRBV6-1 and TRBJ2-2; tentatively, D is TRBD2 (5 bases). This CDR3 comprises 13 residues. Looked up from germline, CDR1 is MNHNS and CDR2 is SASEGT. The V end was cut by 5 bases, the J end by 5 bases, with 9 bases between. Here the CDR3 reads CASSPRETGELFF. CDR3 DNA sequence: TGTGCCAGCAGTCCCCGGGAAACCGGGGAGCTGTTTTTT.